This T cell receptor (beta chain) was captured by sequencing in a study of T cells in Graves' hyperthyroidism and ophthalmopathy. The diagnostic basis comprised clinical symptoms, serum thyroxine and TRAb, thyroid ultrasound and orbital computed tomography. Regions amplified from RNA transcripts were the TCR beta CDR3 regions. RT-PCR in the first round (using the HTBI primer set) targeted the TCR CDR3. TCRdb processed the multiplex PCR reads anew with MiXCR; each CDR3 protein has one entry. This sample carries roughly 720,000 distinct CDR3 sequences, roughly 17% of them seen once, and the ten largest clones take 15% to 19%. This CDR3 has 15 residues. Germline lookup yields CDR1 MNHNS and CDR2 SASEGT. The ends were cut back, 1 base at V and 3 bases at J, with 13 bases in the middle.

This chain joins TRBV6-1 and TRBJ2-7; no clear D. The source of this sequence is a man between 50 and 59 years old with Graves' hyperthyroidism. Input material: blood. The CDR3 reads CASSEGRIDFYEQYF. The CDR3, as DNA: TGTGCCAGCAGTGAAGGAAGGATCGATTTCTACGAGCAGTACTTC.